The following is a T cell receptor beta chain sequence with its context. Its antigen remains unknown. This record belongs to a study of shared clonotypes between healthy human individuals. Donors, without exception, were Caucasian adults residing in Nashville, Tennessee. The CD4+ fraction was divided into a CD45RA+ naive subset and a CD45RA-negative memory subset. It was about 180 ng DNA, about 30,000 T cell genomes, that sorted-subset replicate PCRs used. This table comes from immunoSEQ multiplex PCR, and its TCRdb copy is limited to in-frame clones, with some not included. The sample records around 2.5 million clones, more than 85% being singletons. Study-wide points: Between a few donors, naive CD4 clonotypes were shared at a level of about 5%.

CDR3 length: 16 amino acids. The germline V gene has CDR1 SGHAT and CDR2 FQNNGV. Trimming pared 1 base from V and 7 bases from J, leaving 19 bases between. This clonotype originated in a young man in good health. Some clones in this sample may be carry-over from other donors' samples. The genes are TRBV11-2 and TRBJ1-1; unclear D gene. Sequencing used naive CD4+ T cells from PBMCs. Subset given: CD45RA+ positively selected. CDR3 DNA: TGTGCCAGCAGCTTAGGTAAGGACGGACTCCAACTTGAAGCTTTCTTT. Amino acids: CASSLGKDGLQLEAFF.